This T cell receptor beta chain was captured in a study of cytomegalovirus exposure and HLA in healthy donors. Study outcomes and limitations: In vitro checks showed that a few CMV-associated chains really do target CMV antigens.

Only in-frame clones appear in the TCRdb table, and some are missing; sequencing was by immunoSEQ multiplex PCR. The profile shows approximately 220,000 clones, just under 90% of them singletons. The J segment lost 8 bases and the V segment lost 3 bases, leaving 11 bases of the junction unmatched. The length of the CDR3 is 17 residues. Per germline, CDR1 MDHEN and CDR2 SYDVKM. A word on this clone: The antigen is unknown.

The rearrangement uses TRBV28 and TRBJ1-6, with 9 bases matching TRBD1. Material: PBMCs. The receptor was derived from a man between 18 and 35 years old in good health and CMV-seronegative. CDR3 in amino acids: CASSFDGTGRSDSPLHF. The DNA of the CDR3 is TGTGCCAGCAGTTTCGATGGGACAGGGCGTTCGGATTCACCCCTCCACTTT.